This TCR beta chain appears in the sequencing data of a study of blood T cell repertoires in COVID-19. About the study: Samples representing acute and convalescent COVID-19 were sourced from the United States, Italy and Spain. The cDNA or gDNA used as material had been derived from T cells, B-cell-depleted T cells, or PBMCs.

In the authors' methods: Amplifying reference gene primers gave estimates of nucleated cell counts. Here immunoSEQ multiplex PCR was the method, and the copy in TCRdb shows in-frame clones only, minus some. The V and J calls and clone size are taken from that table; D and trimming were inferred from the DNA. Of about 92,000 clones in the sample, 80% were seen once. Germline CDR1 and CDR2: MDHEN and SYDVKM. Trimming stripped 5 bases from V and 8 bases from J, with 12 bases between. The CDR3 spans 12 residues. This sequence originates from a man aged 45 to 65 who had recovered from COVID-19. V and J are TRBV28 and TRBJ1-2; possible D gene TRBD1, 6 bases. Source material: peripheral blood. CDR3 amino acids: CASSVTGLGYTF. For the CDR3, the DNA is TGTGCCAGCAGTGTTACAGGGTTGGGCTACACCTTC.